This TCR beta chain was captured in a study of shared clonotypes between healthy human individuals. Libraries were prepared by immunoSEQ multiplex PCR; TCRdb keeps only in-frame clonotypes and omits some of them. The sample gives under 2,500,000 clones, almost 96% of which show up once; around 0.13% is in the top ten. The ends were cut back, 0 bases at V and 8 bases at J, with 15 bases in the middle. The CDR3 consists of 15 residues. Germline V gives CDR1 SGHRS, CDR2 YFSETQ. The sequenced material came from naive CD4+ T cells sorted from blood. Subset in this sample: CD45RA+ positively selected. This sequence joins TRBV5-1 and TRBJ2-1; D remains ambiguous. This clonotype was obtained from a man between 18 and 35 years old in good health. Here the CDR3 reads CASSLAQGRNYEQFF. The DNA of the CDR3 is TGCGCCAGCAGCTTGGCCCAAGGCAGAAACTATGAGCAGTTCTTC.